This entry describes one T cell receptor beta chain. This clonotype was seen a handful of times. The antigen it recognizes is unknown. Per-nucleotide qualities are absent, and no much larger clonotype sits a single base away. The time point label, read with the paper, signifies: newly diagnosed GD, antithyroid drugs for less than 3 months. RNA was extracted from PBMCs in TRIzol for both TCR sequencing and RNA sequencing. The diagnosis of Graves' disease was made according to American Thyroid Association guidelines. Patients for the study were recruited at an endocrinology department in Xi'an, China. From each patient, 7.5 to 9.5 milliliters of peripheral blood was collected into an EDTA anticoagulant tube. Ficoll Paque Plus density gradient separation was used to isolate PBMCs, and no further T cell sorting was performed. An Agilent 2100 Bioanalyzer and agarose gel were used to assess RNA quality, and a NanoDrop 2000 was used to measure RNA concentration.

The CDR1 and CDR2 encoded by the germline V gene are MGHRA and YSYEKL. The CDR3 runs 17 amino acids, cysteine and phenylalanine included. The entry retains the CDR3 DNA only, 51 bases that are in frame from base 1. For this chain, trimming is 0 bases at the V end and 6 bases at the J end, and the number of junction bases without a gene match is 10. This entry belongs to a study of regulatory T cells in long-lasting Graves disease (dated by TCRdb to about 2021). Context from the whole study: Patients with newly diagnosed Graves' disease had been on antithyroid drugs for under 3 months. The study was conducted in China and was registered as a clinical trial. A total of about 35 samples underwent TCR sequencing, from about 13 patients with persistent Graves' disease and 20 or so patients with newly diagnosed Graves' disease. This study used TCR sequencing and RNA sequencing of peripheral blood to compare persistent Graves' disease patients against newly diagnosed Graves' disease patients.

The library relied on multiplex PCR. Sequenced on an Illumina HiSeq 4000. TCR beta libraries were built with iRepertoire HTBI primers and Arm-PCR amplification of CDR3 regions. Before sequencing, the PCR products went through gel purification. Per the original workflow: Gene usage analysis of CDR3 amino acid clonotypes used the 50 to 70 TRBV and 11 to 15 TRBJ segments found across samples. COPE and FqMerger were used to merge the filtered high-quality paired reads into contigs. Contigs were aligned with BLAST to IMGT TRBV, TRBD and TRBJ reference genes, and CDR3 was defined per IMGT. Any clonotype with a frequency above 0.1% was classified as a highly expanded clone. Shannon entropy served as the measure of repertoire diversity, while the Gini coefficient captured V-J evenness. Clonotypes shared by more than one individual were considered public. TCRdb cleaned the public reads at Q25 with fastp, built clones with MiXCR and kept in-frame beta chains. Each CDR3 protein appears once, grouped with its most common genes and DNA. TCRdb, not the authors, supplied the V and J calls. The table for this sample lists around 250,000 distinct CDR3 sequences; 20% of them were counted only once. 11% to 15% of the sample goes to the ten largest clones.

The full study reports these points: Compared with newly diagnosed patients, persistent Graves' disease patients had lower TCR Shannon entropy and fewer highly expanded clones, which suggests clonal expansion. Peripheral blood alone was examined, since thyroid tissue, which constituted the primary lesion, could not be accessed. Sequencing and analysis were limited to the TCR beta chain. Patients with persistent disease shared more public clonotypes (around 2,500) than newly diagnosed patients did (around 980). Preferential use of TRBV28, TRBJ1-2 and TRBJ2-5 was observed in persistent disease, whereas TRBV20-1 and TRBJ2-1 were favored in newly diagnosed disease. The authors noted that the small sample size was a limitation that may lower accuracy.

This chain is built from TRBV4-1 and TRBJ1-3; 8 nucleotides in the junction match TRBD1. The clonotype was recovered from a female donor with Graves disease. The input for sequencing was peripheral blood mononuclear cells (PBMCs), taken at new diagnosis, from a patient treated with antithyroid drugs. In nucleotides, the sequence is TGCGCCAGCAGCCAAGAAACGACCGACAGGGGTTTAAACACCATATATTTT. This codes for CASSQETTDRGLNTIYF.